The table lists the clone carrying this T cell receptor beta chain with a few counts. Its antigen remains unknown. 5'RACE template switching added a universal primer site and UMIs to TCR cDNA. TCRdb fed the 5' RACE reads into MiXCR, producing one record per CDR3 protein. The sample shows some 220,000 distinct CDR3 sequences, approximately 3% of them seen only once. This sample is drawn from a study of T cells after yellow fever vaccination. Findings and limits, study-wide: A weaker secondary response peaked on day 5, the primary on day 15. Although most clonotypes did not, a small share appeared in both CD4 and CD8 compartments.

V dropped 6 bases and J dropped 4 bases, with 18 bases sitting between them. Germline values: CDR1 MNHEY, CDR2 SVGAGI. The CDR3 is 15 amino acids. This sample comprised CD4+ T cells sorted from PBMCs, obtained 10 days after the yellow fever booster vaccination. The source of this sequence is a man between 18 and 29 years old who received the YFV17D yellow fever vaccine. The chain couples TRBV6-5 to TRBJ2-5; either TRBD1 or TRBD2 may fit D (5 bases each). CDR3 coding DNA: TGTGCCAGCAGCAGCGCAGGCCTTGGGGGAGAGACCCAGTACTTC. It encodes CASSSAGLGGETQYF.